These 9 T cell receptor beta chains were sequenced from one sample in a study of response to subunit inactivated influenza vaccine. TCRdb recomputed calls from the RT-PCR reads with MiXCR, one row per CDR3 protein. The data contain roughly 650,000 distinct CDR3 sequences, 12% to 15% of them seen just once; the ten biggest clones take up 7.6%. Sequencing used PBMCs from blood, obtained about 14 days before vaccination. The receptors here all came from a man aged 50 or older who received an inactivated influenza vaccine.

This clonotype was counted between two and nine times. The chain joins TRBV10-3 to TRBJ1-5, with a weak D call TRBD1 (5 bases). The V end lost 0 bases, the J end lost 7 bases, and 16 bases lay between the germline ends. The germline V gene has CDR1 ENHRY and CDR2 SYGVKD. This CDR3 spans 16 amino acids. The CDR3 DNA reads as TGTGCCATCAGTGAGTCGGGCAGGGAGGGCAGACAGCCCCAGCATTTT. It is translated as CAISESGREGRQPQHF.

The table lists this clonotype with a few counts. The chain couples TRBV7-2 to TRBJ2-3; 7 bases are a match to TRBD2. J gave up 11 bases and V 1 base, and 6 bases lay outside the gene matches. CDR3 length equals 13 residues. CDR1 is SGHTA and CDR2 is FQGNSA in the germline V gene. Here the CDR3 DNA reads TGTGCCAGCAGCTTAGGGCTAGCGGAGATGCAGTATTTT. Protein sequence: CASSLGLAEMQYF.

This clonotype was observed many times. The chain employs TRBV2 and TRBJ1-4, with D maybe TRBD1 (5 bases). The CDR3 is 17 amino acids. In germline, CDR1 is SNHLY, CDR2 FYNNEI. Trimming shortened V by 4 bases and J by 2 bases, and 17 bases separated the two germline ends. The CDR3 coding sequence is TGTGCCAGCAGTGCCCCCAGGGCGTCGGCGACTAATGAAAAACTGTTTTTT. As protein: CASSAPRASATNEKLFF.

This clonotype was counted between two and nine times. The V call is TRBV6-6, the J call TRBJ1-2; D call uncertain. This CDR3 spans 13 amino acids. Germline V gene lookup returns CDR1 MNHNY and CDR2 SVGAGI (reference sequence). The ends were cut back, 7 bases at V and 4 bases at J, with 13 bases in the middle. CDR3 region: CASTQRVLYGYTF. The CDR3 region has the DNA TGTGCCAGCACTCAGCGAGTCCTCTATGGCTACACCTTC.

The sample holds one count of this clonotype. The chain carries TRBV5-1 and TRBJ2-7, with TRBD2 matching 10 bases. The V gene end was trimmed by 4 bases and the J gene end by 3 bases; junction bases not matched to a gene: 7. This CDR3 has 15 amino acids. Germline CDR1 is SGHRS and CDR2 is YFSETQ. This chain's CDR3 is CASSESLAGGYEQYF. The DNA for the CDR3 is TGCGCCAGCAGCGAAAGTTTAGCGGGAGGCTACGAGCAGTACTTC.

At least ten counts were recorded for this clonotype. V is TRBV29-1 and J is TRBJ2-3, with 7 bases lining up with TRBD1. Germline-derived CDR1 and CDR2 are SQVTM and ANQGSEA. Trimming cost V 4 bases and J 5 bases; bases outside gene matches: 6. The CDR3 is 13 residues long. CDR3 loop: CSVGKQGRDTQYF. The CDR3 nucleotides are TGCAGCGTTGGGAAACAGGGGAGAGATACGCAGTATTTT.

In this sample, this clonotype turned up a few times. The chain couples TRBV6-2 or TRBV6-3 to TRBJ2-7; 15 nucleotides match TRBD2. CDR3 size: 14 residues. Germline CDR1 MNHEY, CDR2 SVGEGT. The junction had 2 bases not matched to a gene; V was cut back by 5 bases and J by 6 bases. The CDR3 region is CASSPGLAGGEQYF. The CDR3 DNA follows: TGTGCCAGCAGTCCGGGACTAGCGGGAGGCGAGCAGTACTTC.

This chain uses TRBV18 with TRBJ2-7; TRBD1 aligns across 7 bases. Trimming removed 0 bases from V and 6 bases from J; junction bases left unmatched: 8. This CDR3 is built from 15 residues. Per the germline V gene, CDR1 is KGHSH and CDR2 is LQKENI. The CDR3 spells CASSPPAGGEGEQYF. The DNA of the CDR3 is TGTGCCAGCTCACCACCCGCAGGGGGTGAGGGCGAGCAGTACTTC.

This clonotype was seen only a few times. The gene calls are TRBV7-2 and TRBJ2-4, with D possibly TRBD2 on 5 matching bases. V was pared by 3 bases and J by 8 bases, with 11 bases between. The germline V gene encodes CDR1 SGHTA and CDR2 FQGNSA. CDR3 length: 13 amino acids. Written as DNA, the CDR3 is TGTGCCAGCAGCTTCAATAACGGGGACATTCAGTACTTC. Protein product: CASSFNNGDIQYF.